This T cell receptor (beta chain) is drawn from a study of CD8+ T cells in alopecia areata. As to treatment: oral pan-JAK inhibitor, 5-10 mg twice daily. Investigators isolated RNA and reverse transcribed it into cDNA to act as the sequencing template. The method was immunoSEQ multiplex PCR; TCRdb's version includes in-frame clones alone and lacks a portion of them. The data contain around 100,000 clones, 65% to 90% of them singletons. Trimming cost V 9 bases and J 3 bases, with 24 bases left between them. Germline V gives CDR1 SNHLY, CDR2 FYNNEI. This CDR3 comprises 17 residues. With respect to this clone: Its antigen is unidentified.

Study-level findings and limits: Scalp clonality and expanded CD8+ clones among the top 100 fell significantly with tofacitinib. While patients received tofacitinib, many expanded lesional clones remained present in scalp and blood.

The material was CD8+ T cells sorted from blood, obtained at week 34, from a patient treated with tofacitinib. V gene TRBV2 combines with J gene TRBJ2-1; no clear D. This receptor was identified in a human donor with alopecia areata. CDR3 amino acids: CARPPGFGPLGYNEQFF. The CDR3 nucleotides read TGTGCCAGACCACCCGGGTTCGGGCCCTTAGGCTACAATGAGCAGTTCTTC.